This T cell receptor beta chain was documented in a study of blood T cell repertoires in COVID-19. The germline V gene encodes CDR1 SGHNT and CDR2 YENEEA. The CDR3 runs to 15 residues. With V trimmed by 5 bases and J by 6 bases, 6 bases remained unmatched. Some clones are missing from TCRdb's copy, which holds only in-frame ones; the method was immunoSEQ multiplex PCR. This repertoire shows 85,000 to 110,000 clones, about 80% found once; its top ten account for under 15%. This chain uses TRBV11-3 with TRBJ2-1; 11 nucleotides agree with TRBD2. The clonotype was recovered from a human donor in a cohort sampled during active or convalescent COVID-19. Sequenced input: peripheral blood. CDR3 bases: TGTGCCAGCAGCAAGGGACTAGCGGACACCAATGAGCAGTTCTTC. Translation gives CASSKGLADTNEQFF. Drawing the rest from reference TRBV11-3 and TRBJ2-1, the complete variable domain is EAGVVQSPRYKIIEKKQPVAFWCNPISGHNTLYWYLQNLGQGPELLIRYENEEAVDDSQLPKDRFSAERLKGVDSTLKIQPAELGDSAVYLCASSKGLADTNEQFFGPGTRLTVL.